This TCR beta chain was captured in a study of blood T cell repertoires in COVID-19. Method: immunoSEQ multiplex PCR; TCRdb's copy keeps in-frame clones and lacks some. The sample lists 200,000 to 250,000 clones, roughly 90% occurring once. Material: peripheral blood. The origin of this receptor is a man aged 60 to 75 with COVID-19, enrolled during active disease.

The chain's CDR3 is CASWSRDTTHRELFF. The DNA of the CDR3 is TGTGCCAGTTGGAGCCGGGACACCACTCACCGGGAGCTGTTTTTT. This chain uses TRBV19 with TRBJ2-2; possible D gene TRBD1, 6 bases. CDR1 is LNHDA, CDR2 SQIVND, per germline (reference sequence). The CDR3 length is 15 residues. With 8 bases removed from V and 9 bases from J, the gap between germline ends came to 22 bases. The full variable domain, its missing parts supplied by reference TRBV19 and TRBJ2-2, is DGGITQSPKYLFRKEGQNVTLSCEQNLNHDAMYWYRQDPGQGLRLIYYSQIVNDFQKGDIAEGYSVSREKKESFPLTVTSAQKNPTAFYLCASWSRDTTHRELFFGEGSRLTVL.